One sample yielded the 4 T cell receptor beta chains listed below, sequenced in a study of cytomegalovirus exposure and HLA in healthy donors. Primers for the PCR totalled 60 Vbeta and 13 Jbeta. Produced via immunoSEQ multiplex PCR; TCRdb's table is partial and in-frame only. The repertoire consists of approximately 100,000 clones, with approximately 70% occurring once and the leading ten covering under 10%. The sequencing input was PBMCs. Receptor source: a man aged 35 to 55 in good health and CMV-seronegative.

The V gene is TRBV19, the J gene TRBJ1-5, with TRBD1 identical over 9 bases. V lost 8 bases and J lost 1; bases outside the gene matches: 3. This CDR3 is 14 amino acids long. From germline, CDR1 is LNHDA and CDR2 SQIVND (reference sequence). CDR3 sequence (DNA): TGTGCCAGTGCAGGACAGGGGAGCAATCAGCCCCAGCATTTT. Protein sequence: CASAGQGSNQPQHF.

This clone appeared a single time. The V call is TRBV7-9, the J call TRBJ1-6, with 11 bases fitting TRBD1. The CDR3 loop spans 15 amino acids. Germline V CDR1 and CDR2: SEHNR, FQNEAQ (reference sequence). The V and J ends lost 6 bases and 10 bases, in that order; junction bases with no gene match: 8. The CDR3: CASRTWTGGESPLHF. CDR3 nucleotides: TGTGCCAGCAGAACGTGGACAGGGGGCGAGTCACCCCTCCACTTT.

This clone was seen only a few times. The V gene is TRBV13, the J gene TRBJ1-4; a weak D match, TRBD1 (5 bases). The CDR3 sequence is 17 residues long. Germline CDR1 reads PRHDT; CDR2 reads FYEKMQ (reference sequence). The V and J ends lost 3 bases and 0 bases respectively, with 14 bases between them. The CDR3 protein is CASSLGTYVSTNEKLFF. The CDR3 region has the DNA TGTGCCAGCAGCTTGGGGACTTACGTCTCAACTAATGAAAAACTGTTTTTT.

This clone was detected only once. J is TRBJ2-5 and V is TRBV11-3; weak D call: TRBD2 (5 bases). The V gene's germline CDR1 is SGHNT and CDR2 YENEEA. Trimming removed 5 bases at V and 4 bases at J, with 20 bases between. The CDR3 extends over 16 amino acids. CDR3 protein: CASSLRTSSGGETQYF. In DNA form, the CDR3 reads TGTGCCAGCAGCCTTCGGACCTCCTCAGGAGGAGAGACCCAGTACTTC.